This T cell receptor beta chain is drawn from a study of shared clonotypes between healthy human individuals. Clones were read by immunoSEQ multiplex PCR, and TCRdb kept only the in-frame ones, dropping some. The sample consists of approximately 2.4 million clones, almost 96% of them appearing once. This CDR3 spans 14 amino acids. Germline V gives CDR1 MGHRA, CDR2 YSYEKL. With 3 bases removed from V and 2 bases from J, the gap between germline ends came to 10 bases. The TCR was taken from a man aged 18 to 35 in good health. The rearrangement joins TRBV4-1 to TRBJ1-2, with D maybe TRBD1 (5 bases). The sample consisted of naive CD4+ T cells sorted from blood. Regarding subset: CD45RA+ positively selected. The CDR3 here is CASSQGPLNYGYTF. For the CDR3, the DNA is TGCGCCAGCAGCCAGGGGCCGCTAAACTATGGCTACACCTTC.